This passage covers 23 T cell receptor beta chains from one sample sequenced in a study of CD8 T cells in Susac syndrome. Reverse transcription of about 0.5 to 1 ug RNA was carried out with random hexamers. MiXCR was run by TCRdb on the immunoSEQ multiplex PCR reads, yielding one entry per CDR3 protein. The sample includes around 170,000 distinct CDR3 sequences, about 95% of them seen just once. What was sequenced was CD8+ T cells from PBMCs. The receptor source for this set is a human donor with multiple sclerosis.

This chain links TRBV27 with TRBJ2-7, with 7 bases lining up with TRBD1. The V and J ends lost 7 bases and 7 bases, in that order; junction bases with no gene match: 13. This CDR3 region has 14 residues. CDR1 is MNHEY and CDR2 is SMNVEV in the germline V gene (reference sequence). The CDR3 bases are TGTGCCAGCAAGACAGGGACCGCTATCGGGGAGCAGTACTTC. It yields the protein CASKTGTAIGEQYF.

This clonotype appeared once. The V call is TRBV6-5, the J call TRBJ2-7; tentative D call: TRBD2 (6 bases). Per germline, CDR1 MNHEY and CDR2 SVGAGI. This CDR3 has 16 residues. The ends were cut back, 8 bases at V and 4 bases at J, with 24 bases in the middle. For the CDR3, the DNA is TGTGCCAGCGTTGTATATCTCCGGGAGCCACAATACGAGCAGTACTTC. It codes for CASVVYLREPQYEQYF.

The chain is built from TRBV7-8 and TRBJ2-1; no clear D gene. The germline V and J ends were trimmed by 2 bases and 3 bases, with 20 bases remaining between them. Germline CDR1 SGHVS, CDR2 FQNEAQ. The CDR3 totals 18 residues. DNA for the CDR3: TGTGCCAGCAGCTTAAAGGTGGGCCTTGGCGCCAGCTACAATGAGCAGTTCTTC. Encoded protein: CASSLKVGLGASYNEQFF.

The chain uses TRBV7-9 and TRBJ2-7, with D perhaps assigned TRBD1 or TRBD2 (5 bases each). Germline V gene data show CDR1 as SEHNR and CDR2 as FQNEAQ (reference sequence). This CDR3 is built from 13 residues. Trimming shortened V by 11 bases and J by 7 bases, and 21 bases separated the two germline ends. The CDR3 region is CACSGPLRREQYF. CDR3 nucleotides: TGTGCCTGCTCGGGACCACTACGTCGTGAGCAGTACTTC.

The chain employs TRBV9 and TRBJ2-7; TRBD2 aligns across 9 bases. Looked up from germline, CDR1 is SGDLS and CDR2 is YYNGEE. V shed 3 bases, J shed 2 bases, and the junction held 6 bases outside the gene matches. The CDR3 is 15 amino acids. The CDR3 loop is CASSGTPSGAYEQYF. The CDR3 DNA reads TGTGCCAGCAGCGGAACGCCTAGCGGGGCCTACGAGCAGTACTTC. Full variable domain (missing parts from reference TRBV9 and TRBJ2-7): DSGVTQTPKHLITATGQRVTLRCSPRSGDLSVYWYQQSLDQGLQFLIQYYNGEERAKGNILERFSAQQFPDLHSELNLSSLELGDSALYFCASSGTPSGAYEQYFGPGTRLTVT.

In DNA, the CDR3 is TGTGCCAGCACCCTCGGCAGTAACTATGGCTACACCTTC. Its translation: CASTLGSNYGYTF. V and J are TRBV5-6 and TRBJ1-2; D unresolved. Germline assignment: CDR1 SGHDT and CDR2 YYEEEE. This CDR3 comprises 13 residues. V was pared by 6 bases and J by 1 base, with 10 bases between.

The chain couples TRBV29-1 to TRBJ1-1, with D unresolved. Trimming cost V 4 bases and J 5 bases, with 5 bases left between them. The germline V gene encodes CDR1 SQVTM and CDR2 ANQGSEA. The length of the CDR3 is 10 residues. In DNA form, the CDR3 reads TGCAGCGTTGCCCTGACTGAAGCTTTCTTT. Its translation: CSVALTEAFF.

The rearrangement uses TRBV5-1 and TRBJ1-2, with 7 bases fitting TRBD1. Germline V gives CDR1 SGHRS, CDR2 YFSETQ. This CDR3 comprises 16 residues. V was pared by 4 bases and J by 2 bases, with 11 bases of the junction left unmatched. The CDR3 nucleotides are TGCGCCAGCAGCCCGGGGGCCGGGACAGCAAACTATGGCTACACCTTC. Translated: CASSPGAGTANYGYTF.

The chain couples TRBV2 to TRBJ1-1, with 9 bases aligning to TRBD1. CDR3 size: 14 residues. Germline CDR1 reads SNHLY; CDR2 reads FYNNEI. V gave up 10 bases and J gave up 3 bases; unmatched junction bases: 9. The CDR3 here is CATGTGPMHTEAFF. The CDR3 region has the DNA TGTGCCACCGGGACAGGGCCCATGCACACTGAAGCTTTCTTT. Full variable domain (missing parts from reference TRBV2 and TRBJ1-1): EPEVTQTPSHQVTQMGQEVILRCVPISNHLYFYWYRQILGQKVEFLVSFYNNEISEKSEIFDDQFSVERPDGSNFTLKIRSTKLEDSAMYFCATGTGPMHTEAFFGQGTRLTVV.

CDR3 protein: CASSQDGGRETQYF. DNA of the CDR3: TGTGCCAGCAGCCAAGATGGGGGGCGGGAGACCCAGTACTTC. The chain uses TRBV3-1 and TRBJ2-5; D is perhaps TRBD1 or TRBD2 (6 bases each). The V gene's germline CDR1 is LGHDT and CDR2 YNNKEL (reference sequence). Trimming stripped 0 bases from V and 5 bases from J, with 10 bases between. The CDR3 length is 14 residues.

This chain uses TRBV20-1 with TRBJ2-3; TRBD2 is a possible D gene (6 bases). V was cut by 3 bases and J by 6 bases, with 16 bases left in between. Looked up from germline, CDR1 is DFQATT and CDR2 is SNEGSKA (reference sequence). This CDR3 is built from 14 residues. The CDR3 coding sequence is TGCAGTGCTAGCCCCCCGGGAGAAGGGGATACGCAGTATTTT. This sequence encodes CSASPPGEGDTQYF.

CDR3 nucleotides: TGTGCCTCGGATAGGGAGGGCTTCGAGGAAAAACTGTTTTTT. Translating it yields CASDREGFEEKLFF. The J gene is TRBJ1-4, the V gene TRBV24-1, with no clear D. Deletions cut 12 bases from V and 8 bases from J, with 21 bases between. The CDR3 contains 14 residues. Germline V CDR1 and CDR2: KGHDR, SFDVKD.

The chain is built from TRBV12-3 or TRBV12-4 and TRBJ2-7; 9 bases are shared with TRBD1. The junction had 2 bases not matched to a gene; V was cut back by 6 bases and J by 2 bases. The CDR3 covers 13 residues. In DNA form, the CDR3 reads TGTGCCAGCAGCACAGGGGGCCCCTACGAGCAGTACTTC. This sequence encodes CASSTGGPYEQYF.

This chain joins TRBV5-1 and TRBJ2-7; the match to TRBD2 covers 12 bases. After removal of 4 bases from V and 5 bases from J, the junction contained 4 bases not matched to a gene. This CDR3 has 14 amino acids. CDR1 SGHRS and CDR2 YFSETQ come from the germline V gene. CDR3 sequence: CASSGGLAGDEQYF. The CDR3 bases are TGCGCCAGCAGCGGGGGACTAGCGGGCGACGAGCAGTACTTC.

The chain couples TRBV7-9 to TRBJ1-6; unclear D gene. V was trimmed by 4 bases and J by 6 bases, leaving 10 bases between them. CDR3 length: 14 amino acids. CDR1 and CDR2 from the germline V gene are SEHNR and FQNEAQ (reference sequence). CDR3 DNA sequence: TGTGCCAGCAGCTCCCGGGTCCTTAATTCACCCCTCCACTTT. Amino acids: CASSSRVLNSPLHF.

The gene calls are TRBV19 and TRBJ2-7; D might be TRBD1 or TRBD2, each matching 5 bases. The CDR3 has 14 residues. The germline V gene encodes CDR1 LNHDA and CDR2 SQIVND (reference sequence). The V end lost 5 bases, the J end lost 1 base, and 12 bases lay between the germline ends. The CDR3 DNA sequence: TGTGCCAGTAGTCCCGGGGCCCGATCCTACGAGCAGTACTTC. This sequence encodes CASSPGARSYEQYF.

The sample holds one count of this clonotype. V gene TRBV7-9 combines with J gene TRBJ1-1; 7 nucleotides align to TRBD1. V lost 5 bases and J lost 3; bases outside the gene matches: 15. The CDR3 loop spans 17 amino acids. Germline CDR1 is SEHNR and CDR2 is FQNEAQ (reference sequence). The DNA of the CDR3 is TGTGCCAGCAGCCCCCGGGACAGCCCCATAGGGGACACTGAAGCTTTCTTT. Translated: CASSPRDSPIGDTEAFF. Complete variable domain (other parts from reference TRBV7-9 and TRBJ1-1): DTGVSQNPRHKITKRGQNVTFRCDPISEHNRLYWYRQTLGQGPEFLTYFQNEAQLEKSRLLSDRFSAERPKGSFSTLEIQRTEQGDSAMYLCASSPRDSPIGDTEAFFGQGTRLTVV.

The chain recombines TRBV15 with TRBJ2-1, with TRBD1 identical over 8 bases. V lost 7 bases, J lost 8 bases, and 4 bases stayed unmatched. CDR1 and CDR2 (germline): LNHNV, YYDKDF (reference sequence). This CDR3 has 12 amino acids. CDR3 bases: TGTGCCACCAACAAACAGGGGGATGAGCAGTTCTTC. This codes for CATNKQGDEQFF. Together with reference TRBV15 and TRBJ2-1, the CDR3 gives the full variable domain: DAMVIQNPRYQVTQFGKPVTLSCSQTLNHNVMYWYQQKSSQAPKLLFHYYDKDFNNEADTPDNFQSRRPNTSFCFLDIRSPGLGDTAMYLCATNKQGDEQFFGPGTRLTVL.

This sequence joins TRBV28 and TRBJ2-1; TRBD2 matches 10 bases. The length of the CDR3 is 15 residues. V gave up 0 bases and J gave up 9 bases; unmatched junction bases: 5. In germline, CDR1 is MDHEN, CDR2 SYDVKM. CDR3 sequence reads: CASSLWASGSTEQFF. The CDR3 region has the DNA TGTGCCAGCAGTTTATGGGCTAGCGGGAGCACTGAGCAGTTCTTC.

The rearrangement links TRBV15 to TRBJ1-4, with unresolved D. The CDR3 totals 14 residues. The V end was cut by 1 base, the J end by 7 bases, with 10 bases between. Germline CDR1 reads LNHNV; CDR2 reads YYDKDF (reference sequence). CDR3: CATSRVRGFEKLFF. DNA of the CDR3: TGTGCCACCAGCAGAGTTCGAGGGTTTGAAAAACTGTTTTTT.

The chain uses TRBV2 and TRBJ2-3; D is possibly TRBD1 (5 bases). CDR1 is SNHLY and CDR2 is FYNNEI in the germline V gene. Trimming took 0 bases from V and 4 from J, leaving 14 bases between them. This CDR3 region has 16 residues. The CDR3 coding sequence is TGTGCCAGCAGTGAAGCGCTTGGGGCCCCGCCAGATACGCAGTATTTT. Translation gives CASSEALGAPPDTQYF.

V and J are TRBV7-8 and TRBJ2-5; 10 bases line up with TRBD2. This CDR3 is built from 16 residues. V shed 4 bases, J shed 2 bases, and the junction held 7 bases outside the gene matches. In germline, CDR1 is SGHVS, CDR2 FQNEAQ. CDR3 DNA sequence: TGTGCCAGCAGCTGGACATCGGGACTAGCGCAAGAGACCCAGTACTTC. As protein: CASSWTSGLAQETQYF.

This CDR3 is CASSDGRPSYEQYF. CDR3 sequence (DNA): TGTGCCAGCAGCGATGGACGGCCCTCCTACGAGCAGTACTTC. The chain links TRBV7-9 to TRBJ2-7, with unresolved D. V lost 5 bases to trimming and J lost 0 bases, with 11 bases between them. From germline, CDR1 is SEHNR and CDR2 FQNEAQ (reference sequence). The CDR3 length is 14 residues. Combining the CDR3 with reference TRBV7-9 and TRBJ2-7 gives the whole variable domain DTGVSQNPRHKITKRGQNVTFRCDPISEHNRLYWYRQTLGQGPEFLTYFQNEAQLEKSRLLSDRFSAERPKGSFSTLEIQRTEQGDSAMYLCASSDGRPSYEQYFGPGTRLTVT.